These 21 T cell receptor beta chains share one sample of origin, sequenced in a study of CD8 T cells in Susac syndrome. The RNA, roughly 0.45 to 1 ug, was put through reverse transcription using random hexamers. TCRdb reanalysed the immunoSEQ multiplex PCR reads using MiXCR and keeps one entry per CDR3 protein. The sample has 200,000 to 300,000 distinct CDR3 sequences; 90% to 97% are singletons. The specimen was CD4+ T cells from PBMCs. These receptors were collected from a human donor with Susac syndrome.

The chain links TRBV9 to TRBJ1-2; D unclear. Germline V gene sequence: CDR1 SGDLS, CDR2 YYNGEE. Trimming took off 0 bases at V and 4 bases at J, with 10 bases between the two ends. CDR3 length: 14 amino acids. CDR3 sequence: CASSVEVVSYGYTF. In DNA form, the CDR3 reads TGTGCCAGCAGCGTAGAGGTCGTATCCTATGGCTACACCTTC. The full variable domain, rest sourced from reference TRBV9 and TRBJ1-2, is DSGVTQTPKHLITATGQRVTLRCSPRSGDLSVYWYQQSLDQGLQFLIQYYNGEERAKGNILERFSAQQFPDLHSELNLSSLELGDSALYFCASSVEVVSYGYTFGSGTRLTVV.

The DNA for the CDR3 is TGCAGCGTCGTCGACCCGCTAGGGAATCCCTACGAGCAGTACTTC. Translated, it gives CSVVDPLGNPYEQYF. The chain couples TRBV29-1 to TRBJ2-7, with D uncertain. Germline assignment: CDR1 SQVTM and CDR2 ANQGSEA. CDR3 length equals 15 residues. The V end lost 6 bases, the J end lost 2 bases, and 20 bases lay between the germline ends.

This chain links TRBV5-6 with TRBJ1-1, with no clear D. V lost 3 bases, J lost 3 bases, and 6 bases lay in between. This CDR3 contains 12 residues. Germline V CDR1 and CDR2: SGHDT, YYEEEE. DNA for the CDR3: TGTGCCAGCAGCTCGCTCGACACTGAAGCTTTCTTT. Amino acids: CASSSLDTEAFF.

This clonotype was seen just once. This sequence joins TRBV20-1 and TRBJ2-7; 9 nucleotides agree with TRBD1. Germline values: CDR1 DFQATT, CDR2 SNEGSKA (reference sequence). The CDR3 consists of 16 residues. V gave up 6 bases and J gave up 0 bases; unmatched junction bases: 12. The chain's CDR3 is CSARPSDRGGSYEQYF. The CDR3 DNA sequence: TGCAGTGCCCGCCCCAGCGACAGGGGGGGCTCCTACGAGCAGTACTTC.

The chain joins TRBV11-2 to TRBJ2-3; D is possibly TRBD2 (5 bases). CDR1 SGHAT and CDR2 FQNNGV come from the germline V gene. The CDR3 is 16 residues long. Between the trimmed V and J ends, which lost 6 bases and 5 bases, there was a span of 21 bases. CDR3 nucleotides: TGTGCCAGCAGGTCCGTACCGGGGAATGCGGGAGATACGCAGTATTTT. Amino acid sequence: CASRSVPGNAGDTQYF. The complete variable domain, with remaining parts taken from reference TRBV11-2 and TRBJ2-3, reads EAGVAQSPRYKIIEKRQSVAFWCNPISGHATLYWYQQILGQGPKLLIQFQNNGVVDDSQLPKDRFSAERLKGVDSTLKIQPAKLEDSAVYLCASRSVPGNAGDTQYFGPGTRLTVL.

The CDR3 loop reads CASSPGQGNQPQHF. For the CDR3, the DNA is TGTGCCAGCAGTCCCGGACAGGGGAATCAGCCCCAGCATTTT. The V and J genes are TRBV12-3 or TRBV12-4 and TRBJ1-5; 9 bases fit TRBD1. The V and J ends lost 5 bases and 4 bases, in that order; junction bases with no gene match: 3. This CDR3 is 14 amino acids long.

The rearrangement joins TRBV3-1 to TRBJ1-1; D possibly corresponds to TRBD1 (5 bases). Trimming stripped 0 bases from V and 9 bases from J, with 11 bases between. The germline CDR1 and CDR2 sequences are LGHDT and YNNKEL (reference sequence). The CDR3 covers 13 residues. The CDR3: CASSQEGDGKAFF. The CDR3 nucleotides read TGTGCCAGCAGCCAAGAGGGGGATGGTAAAGCTTTCTTT.

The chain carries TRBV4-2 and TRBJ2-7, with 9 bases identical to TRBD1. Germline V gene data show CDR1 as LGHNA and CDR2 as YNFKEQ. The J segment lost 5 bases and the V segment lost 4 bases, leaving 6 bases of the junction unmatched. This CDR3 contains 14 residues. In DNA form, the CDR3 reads TGTGCCAGCAGCCGCACGGGGACAGGGAACGAGCAGTACTTC. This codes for CASSRTGTGNEQYF.

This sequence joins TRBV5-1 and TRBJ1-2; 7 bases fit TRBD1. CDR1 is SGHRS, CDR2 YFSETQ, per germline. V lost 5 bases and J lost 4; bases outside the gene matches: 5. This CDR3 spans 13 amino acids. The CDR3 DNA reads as TGCGCCAGCAGAGAGGGGGCCGGCTATGGCTACACCTTC. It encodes CASREGAGYGYTF.

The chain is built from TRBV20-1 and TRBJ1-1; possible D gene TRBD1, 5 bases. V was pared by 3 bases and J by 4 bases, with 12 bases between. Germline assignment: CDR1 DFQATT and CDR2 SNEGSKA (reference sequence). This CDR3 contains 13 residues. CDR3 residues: CSASVQGSTEAFF. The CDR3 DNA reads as TGCAGTGCTAGCGTCCAGGGAAGCACTGAAGCTTTCTTT.

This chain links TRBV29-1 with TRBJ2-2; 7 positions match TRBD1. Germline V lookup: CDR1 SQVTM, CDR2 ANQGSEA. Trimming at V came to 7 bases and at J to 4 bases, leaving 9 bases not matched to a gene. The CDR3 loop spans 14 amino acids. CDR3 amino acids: CSAVRNRGTGELFF. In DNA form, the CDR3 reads TGCAGCGCCGTCCGGAACAGGGGCACCGGGGAGCTGTTTTTT.

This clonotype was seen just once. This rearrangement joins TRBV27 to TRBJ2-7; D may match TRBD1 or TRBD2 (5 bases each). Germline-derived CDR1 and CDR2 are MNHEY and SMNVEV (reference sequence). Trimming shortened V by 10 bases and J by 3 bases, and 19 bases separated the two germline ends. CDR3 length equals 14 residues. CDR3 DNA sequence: TGTGCCACCTCCTGGGGCGGACTGGGCTACGAGCAGTACTTC. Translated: CATSWGGLGYEQYF.

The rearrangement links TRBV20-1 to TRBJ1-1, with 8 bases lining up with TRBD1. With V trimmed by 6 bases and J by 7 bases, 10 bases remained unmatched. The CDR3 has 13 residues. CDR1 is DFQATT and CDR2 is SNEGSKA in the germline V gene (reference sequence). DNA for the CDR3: TGCAGTGCCCTAAGACAGGGGAAAAATGAAGCTTTCTTT. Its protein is CSALRQGKNEAFF.

The CDR3 sequence is CASSQRQVGTEAFF. The CDR3 nucleotides are TGTGCCAGCAGCCAGCGACAGGTAGGCACTGAAGCTTTCTTT. J is TRBJ1-1 and V is TRBV7-9; weak D call: TRBD1 (6 bases). Germline-derived CDR1 and CDR2 are SEHNR and FQNEAQ (reference sequence). Trimming took off 5 bases at V and 4 bases at J, with 14 bases between the two ends. The CDR3 spans 14 residues.

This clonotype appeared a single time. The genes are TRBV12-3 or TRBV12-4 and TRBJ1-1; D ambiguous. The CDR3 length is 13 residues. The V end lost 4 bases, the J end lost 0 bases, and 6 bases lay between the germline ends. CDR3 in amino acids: CASSSYMNTEAFF. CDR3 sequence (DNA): TGTGCCAGCAGTTCCTACATGAACACTGAAGCTTTCTTT.

CDR3 nucleotides: TGCAGCGTTCCCAGGGGCAACACCATATATTTT. As protein: CSVPRGNTIYF. J is TRBJ1-3 and V is TRBV29-1; D perhaps matches TRBD1 (6 bases). V gave up 5 bases and J gave up 7 bases, with 9 bases separating them. Germline CDR1 SQVTM, CDR2 ANQGSEA. This CDR3 contains 11 residues.

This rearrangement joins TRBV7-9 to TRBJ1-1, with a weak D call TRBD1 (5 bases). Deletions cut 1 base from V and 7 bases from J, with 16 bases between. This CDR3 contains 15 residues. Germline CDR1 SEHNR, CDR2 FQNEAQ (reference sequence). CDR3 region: CASSLEGGARDEAFF. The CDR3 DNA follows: TGTGCCAGCAGCTTAGAGGGTGGGGCCAGAGATGAAGCTTTCTTT.

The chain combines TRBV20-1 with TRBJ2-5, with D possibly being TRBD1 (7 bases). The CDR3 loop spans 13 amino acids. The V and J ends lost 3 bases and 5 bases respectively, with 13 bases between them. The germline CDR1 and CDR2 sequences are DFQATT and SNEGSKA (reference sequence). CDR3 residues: CSARDRRDETQYF. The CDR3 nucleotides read TGCAGTGCTAGGGACAGGCGGGACGAGACCCAGTACTTC.

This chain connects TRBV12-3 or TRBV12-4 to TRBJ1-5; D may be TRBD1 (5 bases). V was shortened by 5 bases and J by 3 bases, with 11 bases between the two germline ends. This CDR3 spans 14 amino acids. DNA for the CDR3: TGTGCCAGCAGTACCAGACAGTCCAATCAGCCCCAGCATTTT. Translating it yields CASSTRQSNQPQHF.

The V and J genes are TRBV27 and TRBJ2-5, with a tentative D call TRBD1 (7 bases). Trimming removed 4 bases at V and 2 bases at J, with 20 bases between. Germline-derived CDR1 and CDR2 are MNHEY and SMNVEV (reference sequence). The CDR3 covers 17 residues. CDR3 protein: CASSSGRGRGEQETQYF. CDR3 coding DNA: TGTGCCAGCAGTTCGGGCCGGGGCAGGGGGGAACAAGAGACCCAGTACTTC.

This chain's CDR3 is CASSVGQLNTEAFF. CDR3 nucleotide sequence: TGTGCCAGCAGTGTGGGACAGCTGAACACTGAAGCTTTCTTT. The chain links TRBV28 to TRBJ1-1; TRBD1 aligns across 7 bases. After removal of 5 bases from V and 0 bases from J, the junction contained 3 bases not matched to a gene. Looked up from germline, CDR1 is MDHEN and CDR2 is SYDVKM. The CDR3 is made up of 14 amino acids.